Here is one TCR beta chain with its context. The data were obtained in a study of CD8 T cells in Susac syndrome. An amount of RNA that ranged from roughly 0.5 to 1 ug was reverse transcribed with random hexamers. In TCRdb, the immunoSEQ multiplex PCR reads were re-called with MiXCR into one record per CDR3 protein. The data show about 83,000 distinct CDR3 sequences, with 95% to 97% seen just once and roughly 0.45% held by the top ten. The CDR3 sequence is 15 residues long. Trimming cost V 2 bases and J 4 bases, with 15 bases left between them. The germline V gene has CDR1 SQVTM and CDR2 ANQGSEA. Sequenced input: CD8+ T cells from PBMCs. V gene TRBV29-1 combines with J gene TRBJ1-5; no reliable D call. The TCR sequence derives from a human donor with Susac syndrome. The CDR3 nucleotides are TGCAGCGTTGAACGGATTTGGCGGGGTAATCAGCCCCAGCATTTT. Translating it yields CSVERIWRGNQPQHF.